The 17 T cell receptor beta chains below come from one sample, sequenced in a study of T cells in Graves' hyperthyroidism and ophthalmopathy. Template material for amplifying TCR beta CDR3 regions consisted of RNA transcripts. HTBI primers were employed in a first-round RT-PCR of the TCR CDR3. TCRdb reanalysed the multiplex PCR reads using MiXCR and keeps one entry per CDR3 protein. In the table there are around 350,000 distinct CDR3 sequences, less than 20% of which are singletons. The sample taken for sequencing was blood. Every receptor here comes from a woman between 18 and 29 years old with Graves' hyperthyroidism that later progressed to Graves' ophthalmopathy.

This clonotype has more than one count but fewer than ten. This sequence joins TRBV6-2 or TRBV6-3 and TRBJ2-3; D uncertain. V shed 0 bases and J shed 2 bases, with 9 bases lying between them. This CDR3 is 15 amino acids long. Germline CDR1 and CDR2: MNHEY and SVGEGT. The CDR3 loop reads CASSYSISNTDTQYF. For the CDR3, the DNA is TGTGCCAGCAGTTACTCGATATCAAACACAGATACGCAGTATTTT.

This clonotype was seen at least ten times. This chain joins TRBV2 and TRBJ2-1; a possible D gene is TRBD1 (5 bases). This CDR3 region has 15 residues. V was clipped by 5 bases and J by 4 bases, with 15 bases between them. Germline CDR1 reads SNHLY; CDR2 reads FYNNEI. CDR3 protein: CASSSSGLGYNEQFF. CDR3 DNA sequence: TGTGCCAGCAGTAGTTCAGGGTTGGGGTACAATGAGCAGTTCTTC. Full variable domain (outside the CDR3, taken from reference TRBV2 and TRBJ2-1): EPEVTQTPSHQVTQMGQEVILRCVPISNHLYFYWYRQILGQKVEFLVSFYNNEISEKSEIFDDQFSVERPDGSNFTLKIRSTKLEDSAMYFCASSSSGLGYNEQFFGPGTRLTVL.

This clonotype was picked up many times. The J gene is TRBJ2-5, the V gene TRBV7-9; unclear D gene. This CDR3 is built from 15 residues. Germline loops: CDR1 SEHNR, CDR2 FQNEAQ (reference sequence). Deletions cut 7 bases from V and 0 bases from J, with 15 bases between. CDR3 region: CASNPLTVYQETQYF. The CDR3 DNA reads as TGTGCCAGCAACCCCTTGACGGTGTACCAAGAGACCCAGTACTTC.

In its sample, this clonotype was seen many times. Compared with germline, one end of the junction differs, possibly owing to a read error. The CDR3 DNA reads as TGTGCTAGCAGCTTGGGAAGTGTCACCACAGATACGCAGTATTTT. This codes for CASSLGSVTTDTQYF. This rearrangement joins TRBV7-7 to TRBJ2-3; no firm D call. CDR3 length: 15 residues. CDR1 and CDR2 from the germline V gene are SSHAT and FNYEAQ (reference sequence).

This clonotype was recorded many times. The chain combines TRBV24-1 with TRBJ2-2; 10 bases are a match to TRBD2. The CDR3 totals 17 residues. Germline V gives CDR1 KGHDR, CDR2 SFDVKD. V lost 4 bases, J lost 4 bases, and 8 bases stayed unmatched. DNA of the CDR3: TGTGCCACCAGTGACCGGCTAGCGGGAGTTATCACCGGGGAGCTGTTTTTT. It encodes CATSDRLAGVITGELFF.

The table lists this clonotype with many counts. CDR3 region: CASSWGSGGAYEQYF. CDR3 sequence (DNA): TGTGCCAGCAGTTGGGGGTCGGGAGGGGCCTACGAGCAGTACTTC. This chain links TRBV6-1 with TRBJ2-7, with 8 bases matching TRBD2. CDR3 size: 15 residues. Germline CDR1 MNHNS, CDR2 SASEGT. Losses at the gene ends were 5 bases for V and 2 bases for J; bases not matched to a gene: 8.

This clonotype was seen repeatedly, ten times or more. The chain employs TRBV6-6 and TRBJ2-1; 10 positions match TRBD2. Germline V lookup: CDR1 MNHNY, CDR2 SVGAGI (reference sequence). J gave up 8 bases and V 0 bases, and 7 bases lay outside the gene matches. The CDR3 runs 16 residues. This CDR3 reads CASSYSSGLASYEQFF. DNA for the CDR3: TGTGCCAGCAGTTACTCGTCGGGACTAGCGAGTTATGAGCAGTTCTTC.

CDR3 loop: CASSYQGIDEQFF. For the CDR3, the DNA is TGTGCCAGCAGTTACCAGGGTATCGATGAGCAGTTCTTC. The genes are TRBV6-2 or TRBV6-3 and TRBJ2-1; TRBD1 might be the D (5 bases). The germline CDR1 and CDR2 sequences are MNHEY and SVGEGT. Between the trimmed V and J ends, which lost 2 bases and 8 bases, there was a span of 10 bases. The CDR3 loop spans 13 amino acids.

In this sample, this clonotype turned up a few times. The rearrangement uses TRBV20-1 and TRBJ2-1, with D possibly TRBD1 on 6 matching bases. Trimming left V 2 bases short and J 3 bases short, with 14 bases between. Germline V CDR1 and CDR2: DFQATT, SNEGSKA (reference sequence). The CDR3 totals 15 residues. In nucleotides, the CDR3 is TGCAGTGCTAGACCACCGGGACAAGTCTACAATGAGCAGTTCTTC. This sequence encodes CSARPPGQVYNEQFF.

This clonotype showed up many times. V is TRBV2 and J is TRBJ1-6, with D unresolved. The germline gives CDR1 SNHLY, CDR2 FYNNEI. Trimming took off 0 bases at V and 7 bases at J, with 13 bases between the two ends. The CDR3 is 16 amino acids. In nucleotides, the CDR3 is TGTGCCAGCAGTGAAGCCCCAGAAGGGTCGAATTCACCCCTCCACTTT. This encodes CASSEAPEGSNSPLHF.

This clonotype was picked up many times. The chain has TRBV6-1 and TRBJ1-5, with D tentatively TRBD1 (5 bases). Trimming pared 5 bases from V and 0 bases from J, leaving 20 bases between. Germline CDR1 is MNHNS and CDR2 is SASEGT. The CDR3 extends over 18 amino acids. DNA for the CDR3: TGTGCCAGCAGTTACTCTAGCCGGGACTTTTATAGCAATCAGCCCCAGCATTTT. Encoded protein: CASSYSSRDFYSNQPQHF.

This clonotype has ten or more counts. This rearrangement joins TRBV2 to TRBJ2-5; D is possibly TRBD2 (6 bases). CDR1 is SNHLY and CDR2 is FYNNEI in the germline V gene. The CDR3 has 14 amino acids. Trimming took off 10 bases at V and 1 base at J, with 16 bases between the two ends. CDR3 nucleotide sequence: TGTGCCACCCGTCATCGGGGGATCCAAGAGACCCAGTACTTC. It codes for CATRHRGIQETQYF.

This clonotype was found many times. The genes are TRBV28 and TRBJ2-7; 9 bases agree with TRBD1. The germline gives CDR1 MDHEN, CDR2 SYDVKM. The CDR3 has 14 residues. Trimming took 7 bases from V and 4 from J; bases not matched to a gene: 8. CDR3 bases: TGTGCCAGCATCACAGGGGGCGCCGGATACGAGCAGTACTTC. Protein product: CASITGGAGYEQYF.

This clonotype has ten or more counts. The chain has TRBV6-1 and TRBJ2-2; D is uncertain. The CDR3 contains 13 residues. CDR1 is MNHNS and CDR2 is SASEGT in the germline V gene. Trimming took off 6 bases at V and 3 bases at J, with 8 bases between the two ends. CDR3 DNA: TGTGCCAGCAGCGCCAGTGACACCGGGGAGCTGTTTTTT. This sequence encodes CASSASDTGELFF.

This clonotype showed up many times. The V call is TRBV28, the J call TRBJ1-4, with a possible D match to TRBD1 (6 bases). CDR1 is MDHEN and CDR2 is SYDVKM in the germline V gene. The CDR3 consists of 15 residues. Deletions cut 2 bases from V and 3 bases from J, with 10 bases between. CDR3: CASSLTGWSNEKLFF. The DNA for the CDR3 is TGTGCCAGCAGTTTAACAGGGTGGTCTAATGAAAAACTGTTTTTT.

The table lists this clonotype with many counts. V and J are TRBV6-1 and TRBJ2-1; 9 nucleotides align to TRBD1. J gave up 0 bases and V 1 base, and 10 bases lay outside the gene matches. This CDR3 has 19 amino acids. Germline V gives CDR1 MNHNS, CDR2 SASEGT. CDR3 residues: CASSEGQGVWRGSYNEQFF. CDR3 in DNA: TGTGCCAGCAGTGAAGGACAGGGGGTTTGGAGAGGCTCCTACAATGAGCAGTTCTTC.

This clonotype was recorded many times. This sequence joins TRBV12-3 or TRBV12-4 and TRBJ2-1; TRBD1 aligns across 7 bases. With 6 bases clipped from V and 10 bases from J, the junction kept 9 bases outside the gene matches. The CDR3 extends over 13 amino acids. In DNA, the CDR3 is TGTGCCAGCAGAATCGACAGGGAAAGGGAGCAGTTCTTC. Its protein is CASRIDREREQFF.